This section outlines one TCR beta chain sequence together with its context. The antigen remains undetermined. The same CDR3 is also encoded by other DNA sequences in this sample. Trimming shortened V by 2 bases and J by 5 bases, and 6 bases separated the two germline ends. This CDR3 region has 12 residues. Germline V gene data show CDR1 as SGHTA and CDR2 as FQGNSA. Over 95% purity was reached by all sorted populations. TCRB transcripts that were expressed got sequenced, as all of the isolated RNA had been reverse transcribed. Only in-frame clones appear in the TCRdb table, and some are missing; sequencing was by immunoSEQ multiplex PCR. This sample has around 300,000 clones, with 7.5% to 9.5% found just once. The data are from a study of beta chain features in type 1 diabetes. Points from the study as a whole: Researchers cautioned that cDNA sequencing could over-represent cells with high TCR expression. Insertion counts at VDJ junctions were lower in type 1 diabetes patients, who also showed more deletions there.

The rearrangement uses TRBV7-2 and TRBJ2-5; no clear D gene. Sequencing was performed on central memory CD4+ T cells from blood. This receptor was identified in a woman aged 18-29 years in good health. CDR3 nucleotide sequence: TGTGCCAGCAGCTTAATTCGGGAGACCCAGTACTTC. It encodes CASSLIRETQYF.